The rows below give T cell receptor beta chains drawn from one sample of a study of blood T cell repertoires in COVID-19. Produced via immunoSEQ multiplex PCR; TCRdb's table is partial and in-frame only. The table records about 370,000 clones, roughly 86% of them present only once. The sequencing sample was made of peripheral blood. These receptors were taken from a woman younger than 45 with COVID-19, enrolled during active disease. Both conserved end residues are part of each CDR3. Each record gives: clone size, CDR3 length, V gene, D gene, J gene, CDR3 DNA, CDR3 protein. The D gene is left open where the match is weak. Some rows have no size entry. The others give once, few or many, or a class for an expanded clone.

clone_size: -; cdr3_length: 15; v_call: TRBV4-1; d_call: TRBD2; j_call: TRBJ2-1; cdr3_nt: TGCGCCAGCAGCCAGGGACTAGCGGGAGTGGTTGAGCAGTTCTTC; cdr3_aa: CASSQGLAGVVEQFF
clone_size: -; cdr3_length: 15; v_call: TRBV5-1; d_call: -; j_call: TRBJ2-1; cdr3_nt: TGCGCCAGCAGCTTGGAGGAGGGCCGAAACAATGAGCAGTTCTTC; cdr3_aa: CASSLEEGRNNEQFF
clone_size: -; cdr3_length: 16; v_call: TRBV28; d_call: TRBD2; j_call: TRBJ2-7; cdr3_nt: TGTGCCAGCAGTTTGAAACTAGCGGTAACCACTTGGGAGCAGTACTTC; cdr3_aa: CASSLKLAVTTWEQYF
clone_size: -; cdr3_length: 14; v_call: TRBV7-9; d_call: TRBD1; j_call: TRBJ2-1; cdr3_nt: TGTGCCAGCCGGCCGGGACAGGGTAAGAATGAGCAGTTCTTC; cdr3_aa: CASRPGQGKNEQFF
clone_size: -; cdr3_length: 15; v_call: TRBV7-9; d_call: -; j_call: TRBJ2-5; cdr3_nt: TGTGCCAGCAGCTTAGGGGACTGGAGGCTAGGGACCCAGTACTTC; cdr3_aa: CASSLGDWRLGTQYF
clone_size: -; cdr3_length: 17; v_call: TRBV5-1; d_call: TRBD2; j_call: TRBJ2-2; cdr3_nt: TGCGCCAGCAGCTTTCAGGCTAGCGGGTTGAACACCGGGGAGCTGTTTTTT; cdr3_aa: CASSFQASGLNTGELFF
clone_size: once; cdr3_length: 14; v_call: TRBV4-1; d_call: -; j_call: TRBJ2-7; cdr3_nt: TGCGCCAGCAGCCAAGTAGCGGCGTTCTACGAGCAGTACTTC; cdr3_aa: CASSQVAAFYEQYF
clone_size: -; cdr3_length: 18; v_call: TRBV20-1; d_call: -; j_call: TRBJ2-7; cdr3_nt: TGCAGTGCTAGTGGCGGGCAGGGAGGGGGGACTATCCACTACGAGCAGTACTTC; cdr3_aa: CSASGGQGGGTIHYEQYF
clone_size: -; cdr3_length: 16; v_call: TRBV30; d_call: TRBD2; j_call: TRBJ2-1; cdr3_nt: TGTGCCTGGAGTGTACCCAAGCGGGACTCCTACAATGAGCAGTTCTTC; cdr3_aa: CAWSVPKRDSYNEQFF
clone_size: -; cdr3_length: 15; v_call: TRBV19; d_call: TRBD2; j_call: TRBJ2-3; cdr3_nt: TGTGCCAGTAGTTTACTAGCGGGACCCGCGGATACGCAGTATTTT; cdr3_aa: CASSLLAGPADTQYF
clone_size: -; cdr3_length: 16; v_call: TRBV2; d_call: TRBD2; j_call: TRBJ2-6; cdr3_nt: TGTGCCAGCAGTGCGCGGGGGGAGACTGGGGCCAACGTCCTGACTTTC; cdr3_aa: CASSARGETGANVLTF
clone_size: -; cdr3_length: 13; v_call: TRBV6-5; d_call: TRBD1; j_call: TRBJ1-1; cdr3_nt: TGTGCCAGCAGGAGACAGGGGGCGACTGAAGCTTTCTTT; cdr3_aa: CASRRQGATEAFF
clone_size: -; cdr3_length: 12; v_call: TRBV2; d_call: -; j_call: TRBJ2-2; cdr3_nt: TGTGCCAGCATTACAGGGAACGGGGAGCTGTTTTTT; cdr3_aa: CASITGNGELFF
clone_size: -; cdr3_length: 13; v_call: TRBV7-2; d_call: -; j_call: TRBJ1-2; cdr3_nt: TGTGCCAGCAGCTTCCCGGGGACACATGGCTACACCTTC; cdr3_aa: CASSFPGTHGYTF
clone_size: -; cdr3_length: 14; v_call: TRBV2; d_call: TRBD2; j_call: TRBJ2-1; cdr3_nt: TGTGCCAGCGATCTCCTAGCGGCCTGGAATGAGCAGTTCTTC; cdr3_aa: CASDLLAAWNEQFF
clone_size: -; cdr3_length: 15; v_call: TRBV27; d_call: TRBD1; j_call: TRBJ2-1; cdr3_nt: TGTGCCAGCAGTCCGGGACAGGGGCCCAACAATGAGCAGTTCTTC; cdr3_aa: CASSPGQGPNNEQFF
clone_size: -; cdr3_length: 12; v_call: TRBV3-1/TRBV3-2; d_call: -; j_call: TRBJ1-4; cdr3_nt: TGTGCCAGCAGCCAAGTGGGCGAAAAACTGTTTTTT; cdr3_aa: CASSQVGEKLFF
clone_size: -; cdr3_length: 11; v_call: TRBV28; d_call: -; j_call: TRBJ2-5; cdr3_nt: TGTGCCAGCAGCCAGCAAGAGACCCAGTACTTC; cdr3_aa: CASSQQETQYF
clone_size: -; cdr3_length: 14; v_call: TRBV7-2; d_call: TRBD1; j_call: TRBJ1-3; cdr3_nt: TGTGCCAGCAGCTTCCGGACAGGTGGAAACACCATATATTTT; cdr3_aa: CASSFRTGGNTIYF
clone_size: -; cdr3_length: 13; v_call: TRBV9; d_call: -; j_call: TRBJ2-3; cdr3_nt: TGTGCCAGCAGCGGAACTAGCACAGATACGCAGTATTTT; cdr3_aa: CASSGTSTDTQYF
clone_size: -; cdr3_length: 16; v_call: TRBV27; d_call: TRBD2; j_call: TRBJ2-3; cdr3_nt: TGTGCCAGCAGTCCCCGACTAGCGGGAGGGGGAGATACGCAGTATTTT; cdr3_aa: CASSPRLAGGGDTQYF
clone_size: -; cdr3_length: 18; v_call: TRBV6-6; d_call: -; j_call: TRBJ1-2; cdr3_nt: TGTGCCAGCAGTCTGAGCAGTGACAACCCAACAATAGACTATGGCTACACCTTC; cdr3_aa: CASSLSSDNPTIDYGYTF
clone_size: -; cdr3_length: 17; v_call: TRBV30; d_call: TRBD2; j_call: TRBJ2-1; cdr3_nt: TGTGCCTGGAGTACGCCGGCGCCGGCTAGCGGGTACAATGAGCAGTTCTTC; cdr3_aa: CAWSTPAPASGYNEQFF
clone_size: -; cdr3_length: 13; v_call: TRBV30; d_call: -; j_call: TRBJ1-1; cdr3_nt: TGTGCCTGCTCGGGGCGGGAGAACACTGAAGCTTTCTTT; cdr3_aa: CACSGRENTEAFF
clone_size: -; cdr3_length: 15; v_call: TRBV28; d_call: TRBD1; j_call: TRBJ2-6; cdr3_nt: TGTGCCAGCGGGACAGGCTCCTCTGGGGCCAACGTCCTGACTTTC; cdr3_aa: CASGTGSSGANVLTF
clone_size: -; cdr3_length: 15; v_call: TRBV19; d_call: TRBD2; j_call: TRBJ2-3; cdr3_nt: TGTGCCAGTAGCCTTAGCGGGAGAAAGGCAGATACGCAGTATTTT; cdr3_aa: CASSLSGRKADTQYF
clone_size: once; cdr3_length: 13; v_call: TRBV10-1; d_call: -; j_call: TRBJ2-1; cdr3_nt: TGCGCCAGCAGTGAGACTAGCACGAATGAGCAGTTCTTC; cdr3_aa: CASSETSTNEQFF
clone_size: -; cdr3_length: 14; v_call: TRBV2; d_call: -; j_call: TRBJ1-5; cdr3_nt: TGTGCCAGCAGGTCCAGGGCGAACAATCAGCCCCAGCATTTT; cdr3_aa: CASRSRANNQPQHF
clone_size: -; cdr3_length: 14; v_call: TRBV2; d_call: TRBD1; j_call: TRBJ2-7; cdr3_nt: TGTGCCAGCAGTTCGGGACAGGGGACTTACGAGCAGTACTTC; cdr3_aa: CASSSGQGTYEQYF
clone_size: few; cdr3_length: 15; v_call: TRBV28; d_call: TRBD1; j_call: TRBJ2-7; cdr3_nt: TGTGCCAGCAGCACCCGACAGGGTGGTGGATACGAGCAGTACTTC; cdr3_aa: CASSTRQGGGYEQYF
clone_size: -; cdr3_length: 13; v_call: TRBV24-1; d_call: -; j_call: TRBJ1-1; cdr3_nt: TGTGCCACCAGTGAGCCGGGGGGCACTGAAGCTTTCTTT; cdr3_aa: CATSEPGGTEAFF
clone_size: -; cdr3_length: 13; v_call: TRBV5-1; d_call: -; j_call: TRBJ1-4; cdr3_nt: TGCGCCAGCAGCCTGGGAGCCCCGGAGAAACTGTTTTTT; cdr3_aa: CASSLGAPEKLFF
clone_size: -; cdr3_length: 14; v_call: TRBV27; d_call: TRBD1; j_call: TRBJ2-7; cdr3_nt: TGTGCCAGCAGGCGGACAGGGGGCACGTACGAGCAGTACTTC; cdr3_aa: CASRRTGGTYEQYF
clone_size: -; cdr3_length: 14; v_call: TRBV27; d_call: -; j_call: TRBJ2-2; cdr3_nt: TGTGCCAGCAGTTTTGGTCTAGCGACCGGGGAGCTGTTTTTT; cdr3_aa: CASSFGLATGELFF
clone_size: -; cdr3_length: 15; v_call: TRBV24-1; d_call: TRBD1; j_call: TRBJ2-3; cdr3_nt: TGTGCCACCAGTGACCCCCGACAGGGGAAAGATACGCAGTATTTT; cdr3_aa: CATSDPRQGKDTQYF
clone_size: -; cdr3_length: 14; v_call: TRBV18; d_call: -; j_call: TRBJ1-6; cdr3_nt: TGTGCCAGCTCACAGGACAGCGCTCGTTCACCCCTCCACTTT; cdr3_aa: CASSQDSARSPLHF
clone_size: once; cdr3_length: 13; v_call: TRBV6-6; d_call: -; j_call: TRBJ2-7; cdr3_nt: TGTGCCAGCACCCCGGACTTACTCTCGGAGCAGTACTTC; cdr3_aa: CASTPDLLSEQYF
clone_size: -; cdr3_length: 14; v_call: TRBV6-5; d_call: TRBD1; j_call: TRBJ2-7; cdr3_nt: TGTGCCAGCAGTTACTCGACAGGGGCCCACGAGCAGTACTTC; cdr3_aa: CASSYSTGAHEQYF
clone_size: -; cdr3_length: 15; v_call: TRBV7-2; d_call: -; j_call: TRBJ2-7; cdr3_nt: TGTGCCAGCAGCGACCGGAAAGGGGGCGGGAACGAGCAGTACTTC; cdr3_aa: CASSDRKGGGNEQYF
clone_size: -; cdr3_length: 14; v_call: TRBV24-1; d_call: -; j_call: TRBJ1-5; cdr3_nt: TGTGCCACCAGTGATTCGGGGGGCGGCCAGCCCCAGCATTTT; cdr3_aa: CATSDSGGGQPQHF
clone_size: -; cdr3_length: 14; v_call: TRBV4-2; d_call: TRBD1; j_call: TRBJ1-1; cdr3_nt: TGTGCCAGCACAGACAGGGGTTATGACACTGAAGCTTTCTTT; cdr3_aa: CASTDRGYDTEAFF
clone_size: -; cdr3_length: 15; v_call: TRBV28; d_call: TRBD2; j_call: TRBJ2-5; cdr3_nt: TGTGCCAGCAGTTTGGTAGCGGGGTACCAAGAGACCCAGTACTTC; cdr3_aa: CASSLVAGYQETQYF
clone_size: -; cdr3_length: 13; v_call: TRBV24-1; d_call: -; j_call: TRBJ2-1; cdr3_nt: TGTGCCACCAGTGTAGGTAGCGGCAATGAGCAGTTCTTC; cdr3_aa: CATSVGSGNEQFF
clone_size: -; cdr3_length: 13; v_call: TRBV7-2; d_call: -; j_call: TRBJ2-7; cdr3_nt: TGTGCCAGCAGCTTAGAGACGGGTAGGGAGCAGTACTTC; cdr3_aa: CASSLETGREQYF
clone_size: once; cdr3_length: 15; v_call: TRBV5-3; d_call: -; j_call: TRBJ2-7; cdr3_nt: TGTGCCAGAAGCTTAAAAGCAGCGTCCTCCTACGAGCAGTACTTC; cdr3_aa: CARSLKAASSYEQYF
clone_size: -; cdr3_length: 14; v_call: TRBV2; d_call: TRBD1; j_call: TRBJ2-1; cdr3_nt: TGTGCCAGCAAAGGGACAGGGTATTACAATGAGCAGTTCTTC; cdr3_aa: CASKGTGYYNEQFF
clone_size: -; cdr3_length: 14; v_call: TRBV6-5; d_call: TRBD1; j_call: TRBJ2-5; cdr3_nt: TGTGCCAGCAGTTACTATCAGGGGGCGGAGACCCAGTACTTC; cdr3_aa: CASSYYQGAETQYF
clone_size: -; cdr3_length: 12; v_call: TRBV4-1; d_call: -; j_call: TRBJ2-7; cdr3_nt: TGCGCCAGCAGCCCCCCCCGGGGTGAGCAGTACTTC; cdr3_aa: CASSPPRGEQYF
clone_size: -; cdr3_length: 15; v_call: TRBV19; d_call: -; j_call: TRBJ2-3; cdr3_nt: TGTGCCACTCGCCCCGCGGGATGGGAAACAGATACGCAGTATTTT; cdr3_aa: CATRPAGWETDTQYF
clone_size: -; cdr3_length: 16; v_call: TRBV10-3; d_call: TRBD1; j_call: TRBJ1-4; cdr3_nt: TGTGCCATCAGTGAGTCCGGGACAGGGGAAGGTGAAAAACTGTTTTTT; cdr3_aa: CAISESGTGEGEKLFF
clone_size: -; cdr3_length: 15; v_call: TRBV19; d_call: TRBD1; j_call: TRBJ2-5; cdr3_nt: TGTGCCAGTAATCCCGGGACAGGGTGGAGGGAGACCCAGTACTTC; cdr3_aa: CASNPGTGWRETQYF
clone_size: -; cdr3_length: 14; v_call: TRBV11-3; d_call: -; j_call: TRBJ2-7; cdr3_nt: TGTGCCAGCAGCTTAGGTCCGGGGGGCCACGAGCAGTACTTC; cdr3_aa: CASSLGPGGHEQYF
clone_size: -; cdr3_length: 15; v_call: TRBV11-2; d_call: TRBD2; j_call: TRBJ2-3; cdr3_nt: TGTGCCAGCAGCTTAAATGTTGCGGGGGCAGATACGCAGTATTTT; cdr3_aa: CASSLNVAGADTQYF
clone_size: -; cdr3_length: 15; v_call: TRBV2; d_call: -; j_call: TRBJ2-1; cdr3_nt: TGTGCCAGCAGTGTCGAGAGGAGCTCCTACAATGAGCAGTTCTTC; cdr3_aa: CASSVERSSYNEQFF
clone_size: -; cdr3_length: 13; v_call: TRBV5-1; d_call: TRBD1; j_call: TRBJ2-2; cdr3_nt: TGCGCCAGCGGACAGGGGAACACCGGGGAGCTGTTTTTT; cdr3_aa: CASGQGNTGELFF
clone_size: few; cdr3_length: 14; v_call: TRBV2; d_call: TRBD1; j_call: TRBJ1-6; cdr3_nt: TGTGCCAGCAGTTACCCGACAGGGAATTCACCCCTCCACTTT; cdr3_aa: CASSYPTGNSPLHF
clone_size: -; cdr3_length: 13; v_call: TRBV11-3; d_call: -; j_call: TRBJ2-1; cdr3_nt: TGTGCCAGCAGCTTCAGCGGGTCGTATGAGCAGTTCTTC; cdr3_aa: CASSFSGSYEQFF
clone_size: -; cdr3_length: 16; v_call: TRBV15; d_call: TRBD1; j_call: TRBJ1-1; cdr3_nt: TGTGCCACCAGCAGAACTTGGACAGGGATGAACACTGAAGCTTTCTTT; cdr3_aa: CATSRTWTGMNTEAFF
clone_size: -; cdr3_length: 16; v_call: TRBV28; d_call: -; j_call: TRBJ2-1; cdr3_nt: TGTGCCAGCAGTCGTGGACCGTTGCTAGCGCACAATGAGCAGTTCTTC; cdr3_aa: CASSRGPLLAHNEQFF